The 28 T cell receptor beta chains below all came from one sample that was sequenced in a study of T cell responses to AZD1222 COVID-19 vaccine. The method was immunoSEQ multiplex PCR; TCRdb's version includes in-frame clones alone and lacks a portion of them. The sample lists 150,000 to 200,000 clones; about 89% were seen once. The starting material was peripheral blood, obtained on day 0 of MenACWY control vaccination. These receptors all come from an adult in good health.

The chain combines TRBV3-1 (or the pseudogene TRBV3-2) with TRBJ1-6; D remains ambiguous. Trimming left V 1 base short and J 8 bases short, with 6 bases between. The CDR3 loop spans 13 amino acids. Germline loops: CDR1 LGHDT, CDR2 YNNKEL (reference sequence). CDR3: CASSQGSDSPLHF. In nucleotides, the CDR3 is TGTGCCAGCAGCCAAGGGTCTGATTCACCCCTCCACTTT.

This chain joins TRBV28 and TRBJ1-1; D remains ambiguous. This CDR3 region has 15 residues. The germline V gene encodes CDR1 MDHEN and CDR2 SYDVKM. V lost 5 bases and J 4 bases, leaving 17 bases between the germline ends. The CDR3 bases are TGTGCCAGCAGTCCAACGACAAATCTGGGCACTGAAGCTTTCTTT. Protein sequence: CASSPTTNLGTEAFF.

The rearrangement uses TRBV11-2 and TRBJ2-5, with a possible D match to TRBD2 (6 bases). The CDR3 contains 13 residues. Germline lookup yields CDR1 SGHAT and CDR2 FQNNGV. Trimming left V 6 bases short and J 2 bases short, with 10 bases between. CDR3 DNA: TGTGCCAGCAGTTTCGGGACTCAAGAGACCCAGTACTTC. Translation gives CASSFGTQETQYF.

This clone was counted once. The V and J genes are TRBV7-9 and TRBJ2-1, with D unclear. The CDR3 sequence is 15 residues long. Germline CDR1 SEHNR, CDR2 FQNEAQ (reference sequence). V was trimmed by 5 bases and J by 2 bases, leaving 13 bases between them. CDR3 sequence: CASSARASTYNEQFF. In nucleotides, the CDR3 is TGTGCCAGCAGCGCAAGGGCTTCGACCTACAATGAGCAGTTCTTC.

This clone turned up a few times. The gene calls are TRBV2 and TRBJ1-1; 8 positions agree with TRBD1. CDR1 and CDR2 (germline): SNHLY, FYNNEI. The CDR3 totals 14 residues. The V gene end was trimmed by 8 bases and the J gene end by 5 bases; junction bases not matched to a gene: 10. The CDR3 is CASGNQGARTEAFF. CDR3 DNA sequence: TGTGCCAGCGGGAATCAGGGGGCGAGGACTGAAGCTTTCTTT. Supplemented by reference TRBV2 and TRBJ1-1, the full variable domain reads EPEVTQTPSHQVTQMGQEVILRCVPISNHLYFYWYRQILGQKVEFLVSFYNNEISEKSEIFDDQFSVERPDGSNFTLKIRSTKLEDSAMYFCASGNQGARTEAFFGQGTRLTVV.

The V and J genes are TRBV3-1 (or the pseudogene TRBV3-2) and TRBJ1-4; D is possibly TRBD1 (5 bases). CDR1 and CDR2 from the germline V gene are LGHDT and YNNKEL (reference sequence). V was clipped by 4 bases and J by 6 bases, with 15 bases between them. The CDR3 covers 15 residues. CDR3 coding DNA: TGTGCCAGCAGCCTAATCCAGGGTTTTGATGAAAAACTGTTTTTT. Its protein is CASSLIQGFDEKLFF.

The chain carries TRBV11-3 and TRBJ1-1, with D uncertain. This CDR3 has 13 residues. Germline assignment: CDR1 SGHNT and CDR2 YENEEA. The germline V and J ends were trimmed by 0 bases and 4 bases, with 6 bases remaining between them. The CDR3 is CASSLDGLTEAFF. DNA of the CDR3: TGTGCCAGCAGCTTAGATGGCCTCACTGAAGCTTTCTTT.

About this clone itself: A read error may account for a junction end that differs from germline. This sequence joins TRBV5-1 and TRBJ2-1, with D uncertain. Germline V gene data show CDR1 as SGHRS and CDR2 as YFSETQ. The CDR3 has 15 amino acids. CDR3 DNA: TGCGTCAGCAGCTTGGAAGTTAGCTGGGTGGGTGAGCAGTTCTTC. This sequence encodes CVSSLEVSWVGEQFF.

V and J are TRBV9 and TRBJ1-6, with 10 nucleotides matching TRBD1. Germline assignment: CDR1 SGDLS and CDR2 YYNGEE. J lost 13 bases, V lost 0 bases, and 7 bases had no gene match. The CDR3 is 15 residues long. The CDR3 sequence is CASSVEGQGREPLHF. The CDR3 DNA follows: TGTGCCAGCAGCGTAGAGGGACAGGGGCGGGAGCCCCTCCACTTT. Full variable domain (rest looked up from reference TRBV9 and TRBJ1-6): DSGVTQTPKHLITATGQRVTLRCSPRSGDLSVYWYQQSLDQGLQFLIQYYNGEERAKGNILERFSAQQFPDLHSELNLSSLELGDSALYFCASSVEGQGREPLHFGNGTRLTVT.

This rearrangement joins TRBV27 to TRBJ1-5; a weak D match, TRBD1 (5 bases). V was trimmed by 8 bases and J by 4 bases, leaving 15 bases between them. Germline values: CDR1 MNHEY, CDR2 SMNVEV (reference sequence). The CDR3 runs to 14 residues. The CDR3 here is CASARRQGNQPQHF. The DNA of the CDR3 is TGTGCCAGCGCCCGGCGGCAGGGAAATCAGCCCCAGCATTTT.

The chain is built from TRBV9 and TRBJ2-1; D might be TRBD1 (7 bases). Trimming stripped 4 bases from V and 8 bases from J, with 22 bases between. Germline CDR1 is SGDLS and CDR2 is YYNGEE. The CDR3 runs 16 residues. The chain's CDR3 is CASSFTTGRLVDEQFF. DNA for the CDR3: TGTGCCAGCAGCTTTACGACAGGGAGGCTTGTCGATGAGCAGTTCTTC.

This chain connects TRBV24-1 to TRBJ1-5; 10 nucleotides align to TRBD1. The CDR3 is 16 amino acids. CDR1 and CDR2 from the germline V gene are KGHDR and SFDVKD. V trimming: 3 bases; J trimming: 1 base; junction bases outside the gene matches: 2. CDR3 sequence reads: CATSDRDRGSNQPQHF. In DNA form, the CDR3 reads TGTGCCACCAGTGATCGGGACAGGGGAAGCAATCAGCCCCAGCATTTT.

This clone was seen only a few times. The chain links TRBV28 to TRBJ1-2; no definite D call. The CDR3 runs to 17 residues. From germline, CDR1 is MDHEN and CDR2 SYDVKM. Trimming shortened V by 4 bases and J by 0 bases, and 18 bases separated the two germline ends. The CDR3 DNA reads TGTGCCAGCAGTTCAACTGTCACAATTCGGGCTAACTATGGCTACACCTTC. It codes for CASSSTVTIRANYGYTF.

The chain recombines TRBV28 with TRBJ1-1, with TRBD1 identical over 7 bases. Looked up from germline, CDR1 is MDHEN and CDR2 is SYDVKM. The CDR3 runs to 14 residues. J was trimmed by 7 bases and V by 4 bases; bases with no gene match: 9. The CDR3 loop reads CASSSRDRLLEAFF. DNA for the CDR3: TGTGCCAGCAGTTCTCGGGACAGACTCCTTGAAGCTTTCTTT.

The V call is TRBV19, the J call TRBJ1-5; D gene unclear. V lost 1 base, J lost 0 bases, and 7 bases lay in between. The CDR3 consists of 15 residues. Germline CDR1 reads LNHDA; CDR2 reads SQIVND (reference sequence). Written as DNA, the CDR3 is TGTGCCAGTAGTATAGGGTGGAATAGCAATCAGCCCCAGCATTTT. This sequence encodes CASSIGWNSNQPQHF.

The chain links TRBV20-1 to TRBJ1-1, with D possibly TRBD1 on 5 matching bases. This CDR3 comprises 15 residues. Germline-derived CDR1 and CDR2 are DFQATT and SNEGSKA (reference sequence). Trimming removed 3 bases from V and 0 bases from J, with 14 bases in between. The CDR3 sequence: CSASRDASLNTEAFF. As DNA, the CDR3 is TGCAGTGCTAGTCGGGACGCCTCCTTGAACACTGAAGCTTTCTTT.

The chain recombines TRBV5-6 with TRBJ2-7; TRBD1 agrees at 8 bases. Germline V gives CDR1 SGHDT, CDR2 YYEEEE. The CDR3 is 15 amino acids. The J segment lost 3 bases and the V segment lost 4 bases, leaving 9 bases of the junction unmatched. CDR3 in amino acids: CASSNRDRPYYEQYF. CDR3 DNA sequence: TGTGCCAGCAGCAACCGGGACAGGCCCTACTACGAGCAGTACTTC.

The chain recombines TRBV28 with TRBJ2-3; D tentatively reads TRBD1 or TRBD2 (6 bases each). Trimming pared 11 bases from V and 0 bases from J, leaving 15 bases between. Germline CDR1 reads MDHEN; CDR2 reads SYDVKM. The CDR3 is 14 amino acids. The CDR3 sequence: CASQRGGSTDTQYF. As DNA, the CDR3 is TGTGCCTCCCAACGAGGGGGGAGCACAGATACGCAGTATTTT.

V is TRBV9 and J is TRBJ1-1, with D possibly TRBD1 on 6 matching bases. Trimming removed 0 bases from V and 3 bases from J, with 12 bases in between. The CDR3 spans 15 residues. Looked up from germline, CDR1 is SGDLS and CDR2 is YYNGEE. DNA for the CDR3: TGTGCCAGCAGCGTAGGACAGGCGGGGGACACTGAAGCTTTCTTT. It codes for CASSVGQAGDTEAFF.

The chain employs TRBV3-1 (or the pseudogene TRBV3-2) and TRBJ2-7, with 9 bases that match TRBD2. V was pared by 1 base and J by 0 bases, with 7 bases of the junction left unmatched. Germline V gene lookup returns CDR1 LGHDT and CDR2 YNNKEL (reference sequence). This CDR3 has 17 amino acids. The chain's CDR3 is CASSQVLAGGPSYEQYF. CDR3 DNA: TGTGCCAGCAGCCAAGTTCTGGCGGGAGGGCCCTCCTACGAGCAGTACTTC.

The chain carries TRBV6-1 and TRBJ2-7; D possibly corresponds to TRBD1 (5 bases). With 2 bases removed from V and 3 bases from J, the gap between germline ends came to 14 bases. The CDR3 consists of 15 residues. In germline, CDR1 is MNHNS, CDR2 SASEGT. The CDR3 nucleotides are TGTGCCAGCAGTGAACGAGAACAGGCATTCTACGAGCAGTACTTC. Protein: CASSEREQAFYEQYF.

This sequence joins TRBV7-9 and TRBJ2-5; 10 nucleotides line up with TRBD1. The CDR3 extends over 19 amino acids. The germline V gene has CDR1 SEHNR and CDR2 FQNEAQ (reference sequence). Germline trimming cut 1 base from V and 2 bases from J; bases unmatched to any gene: 13. The CDR3 sequence: CASSLGVTGTGASQETQYF. DNA of the CDR3: TGTGCCAGCAGCTTAGGAGTGACCGGGACAGGGGCTTCTCAAGAGACCCAGTACTTC.

The table lists this clone with a few counts. The V gene is TRBV10-3, the J gene TRBJ1-5, with D hard to call. This CDR3 is 12 amino acids long. Germline V CDR1 and CDR2: ENHRY, SYGVKD. Trimming shortened V by 7 bases and J by 3 bases, and 7 bases separated the two germline ends. The CDR3 DNA reads as TGTGCCATCAAGGAACCCAATCAGCCCCAGCATTTT. It codes for CAIKEPNQPQHF.

This chain uses TRBV11-3 with TRBJ2-5, with 11 bases lining up with TRBD1. Per the germline V gene, CDR1 is SGHNT and CDR2 is YENEEA. The CDR3 totals 15 residues. V was pared by 9 bases and J by 3 bases, with 9 bases of the junction left unmatched. Here the CDR3 DNA reads TGTGCCAGTTATTCCCCGGGACAGGGGGAAGAGACCCAGTACTTC. The encoded protein is CASYSPGQGEETQYF.

This chain connects TRBV7-3 to TRBJ2-3; TRBD1 matches 9 bases. CDR3 length: 16 amino acids. Germline CDR1 reads SGHTA; CDR2 reads FQGTGA. The junction had 7 bases not matched to a gene; V was cut back by 5 bases and J by 1 base. CDR3 in amino acids: CASSPERDRGTDTQYF. In nucleotides, the CDR3 is TGTGCCAGCAGCCCTGAGCGGGACAGGGGCACAGATACGCAGTATTTT.

This sequence joins TRBV6-5 and TRBJ1-3; no clear D. The germline V and J ends were trimmed by 2 bases and 1 base, with 12 bases remaining between them. The germline V gene has CDR1 MNHEY and CDR2 SVGAGI. The CDR3 has 16 amino acids. The CDR3 DNA reads TGTGCCAGCAGTTACACCGAACACTTATCTGGAAACACCATATATTTT. Its translation is CASSYTEHLSGNTIYF.

The sample holds one count of this clone. The V gene is TRBV2, the J gene TRBJ2-2, with TRBD2 matching over 8 bases. CDR1 is SNHLY, CDR2 FYNNEI, per germline. The CDR3 length is 17 residues. V shed 1 base, J shed 3 bases, and the junction held 7 bases outside the gene matches. The DNA for the CDR3 is TGTGCCAGCAGTGAAGGGCCCGGGGGGGCGTACACCGGGGAGCTGTTTTTT. It codes for CASSEGPGGAYTGELFF.

This chain connects TRBV7-9 to TRBJ1-2, with D maybe TRBD1 (6 bases). This CDR3 region has 14 residues. Per the germline V gene, CDR1 is SEHNR and CDR2 is FQNEAQ (reference sequence). V was trimmed by 7 bases and J by 4 bases, leaving 16 bases between them. The CDR3 spells CASNLLQGPYGYTF. The DNA for the CDR3 is TGTGCCAGCAACCTATTACAGGGACCCTATGGCTACACCTTC.